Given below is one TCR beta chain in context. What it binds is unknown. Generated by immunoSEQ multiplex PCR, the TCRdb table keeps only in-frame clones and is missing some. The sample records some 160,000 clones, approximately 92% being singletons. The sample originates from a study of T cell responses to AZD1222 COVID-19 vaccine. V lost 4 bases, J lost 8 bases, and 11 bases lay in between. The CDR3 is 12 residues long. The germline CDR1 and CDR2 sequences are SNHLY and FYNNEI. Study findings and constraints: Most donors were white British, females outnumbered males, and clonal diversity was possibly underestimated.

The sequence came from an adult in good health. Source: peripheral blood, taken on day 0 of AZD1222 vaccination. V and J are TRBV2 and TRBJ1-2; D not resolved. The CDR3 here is CASSVLAGGYTF. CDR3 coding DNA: TGTGCCAGCAGTGTCCTCGCGGGGGGCTACACCTTC.